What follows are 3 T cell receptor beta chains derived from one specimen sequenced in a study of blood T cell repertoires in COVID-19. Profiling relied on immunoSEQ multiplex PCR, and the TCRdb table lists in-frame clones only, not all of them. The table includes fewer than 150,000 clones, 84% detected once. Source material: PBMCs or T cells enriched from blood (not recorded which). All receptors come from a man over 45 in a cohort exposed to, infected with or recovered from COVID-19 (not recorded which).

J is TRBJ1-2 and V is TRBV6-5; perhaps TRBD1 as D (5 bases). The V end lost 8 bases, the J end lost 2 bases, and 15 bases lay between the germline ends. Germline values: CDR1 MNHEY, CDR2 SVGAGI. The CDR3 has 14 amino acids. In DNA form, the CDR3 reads TGTGCCAGCTTTGGTACAGGAGCCAACTATGGCTACACCTTC. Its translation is CASFGTGANYGYTF.

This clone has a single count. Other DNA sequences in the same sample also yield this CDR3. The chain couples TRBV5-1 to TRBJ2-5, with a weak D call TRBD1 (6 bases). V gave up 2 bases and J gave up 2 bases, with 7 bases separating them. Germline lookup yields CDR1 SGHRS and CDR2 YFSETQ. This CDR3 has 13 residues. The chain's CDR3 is CASSFTGQETQYF. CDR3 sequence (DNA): TGCGCCAGCAGCTTTACAGGGCAAGAGACCCAGTACTTC.

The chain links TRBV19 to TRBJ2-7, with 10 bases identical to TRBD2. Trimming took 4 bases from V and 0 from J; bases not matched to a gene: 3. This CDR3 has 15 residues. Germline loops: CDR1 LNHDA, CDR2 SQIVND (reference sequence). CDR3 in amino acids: CASSRSGRASYEQYF. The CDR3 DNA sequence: TGTGCCAGTAGTAGGAGCGGGAGGGCCTCCTACGAGCAGTACTTC.